What follows describes a single TCR beta chain. The antigen it recognizes is unknown. One base away there is no much larger clone; base qualities are not given. CDR1 and CDR2 were assigned from the germline V gene as SGHDT and YYEEEE. Relative to germline, V is 3 bases shorter and J is 7 bases shorter, with 4 bases between their ends. Spanning cysteine to phenylalanine, the CDR3 consists of 11 amino acids. Of the read, only the CDR3 DNA is kept; its 33 bases are in frame from base 1. The source of the sample is a study of blood T cell repertoires in COVID-19 (dated by TCRdb to the early 2020s). Some background on the complete study: Samples from collaborators originated in the United States, Italy and Spain and spanned both the acute and convalescent phases of COVID-19. A freely available public database, intended as a resource for researchers studying the immune response to SARS-CoV-2, is where the repertoires were released. The dataset comprised deeply sampled blood TCRbeta repertoires from subjects exposed to, actively infected with, or recovered from COVID-19. Where HLA class I and class II types were available, the types were taken from metadata supplied by the sample provider, not from assay-based typing. Samples came from the ongoing ImmuneRACE study (first 160 participants) plus 1,254 subjects from 6 global collaborators. Sample metadata almost always included a de-identified subject ID, COVID-19 status, age in years and sex. The material from the prospective study consisted of cDNA or gDNA derived from T cells, B-cell-depleted T cells, or PBMCs.

Whole blood was collected in K2EDTA tubes by collaborating institutions according to the institutions' own protocols. Collaborator samples were shipped for TCRbeta analysis as frozen whole blood, isolated PBMCs, or DNA extracted from either sample type. Paper-wide results and their limitations: Clinical and demographic metadata were provided uncurated, with the amount varying by source and participant.

The immunoSEQ Assay, a bias-controlled multiplex PCR, was used to amplify TCRbeta CDR3 regions from genomic DNA. Per the original workflow: The number of nucleated cells in each sample was estimated by amplification of reference gene primers within the assay. Sequence reads were collapsed and filtered to measure the absolute abundance of every unique TCRbeta CDR3 rearrangement. For each sample, productive Simpson clonality was calculated as the square root of Simpson's diversity index over productive rearrangements. TCRdb limited this immuneACCESS table to in-frame rearrangements with V and J called. A share of clones is missing; checked studies link under half to unresolved V genes, and the rest is unexplained. V and J calls and clone size are given by that table; D and trimming were obtained from the DNA. In this sample the table shows tens of thousands of clones, just over 90% of which occur a single time. The ten largest make up 0.92% of the sample.

The sequence is built from TRBV5-6 and TRBJ1-4; too little of a D gene remains to name it. The receptor was isolated from a male donor with active COVID-19. The sample consisted of peripheral blood. The nucleotides read TGTGCCAGCAGCTCAGGTGAAAAACTGTTTTTT. Its protein reads: CASSSGEKLFF. The full variable domain, completed from the reference TRBV5-6 and TRBJ1-4 proteins outside the CDR3, reads DAGVTQSPTHLIKTRGQQVTLRCSPKSGHDTVSWYQQALGQGPQFIFQYYEEEERQRGNFPDRFSGHQFPNYSSELNVNALLLGDSALYLCASSSGEKLFFGSGTQLSVL.